Listed here is a single T cell receptor (beta chain). Its target is not known. PCR used 60 Vbeta primers and 13 Jbeta primers. Libraries were prepared by immunoSEQ multiplex PCR; TCRdb keeps only in-frame clonotypes and omits some of them. The sample yields roughly 280,000 clones, just over 70% seen once. This sample was included in a study of cytomegalovirus exposure and HLA in healthy donors. Germline lookup yields CDR1 ENHRY and CDR2 SYGVKD. This CDR3 comprises 13 residues. V was cut by 0 bases and J by 6 bases, with 6 bases left in between. Each donor's status was that of a healthy bone marrow donor. Study observations and caveats: What TCR beta sequences reportedly achieved was accurate prediction of HLA-A and HLA-B alleles in most subjects. Specificity for CMV antigens was confirmed in vitro for a few of the CMV-associated chains. Most CMV-associated TCR beta chains appeared HLA-restricted in a later analysis.

J is TRBJ2-1 and V is TRBV10-3; no clear D. The sequenced sample was PBMCs. The TCR was taken from a female donor in good health and CMV-seronegative. The CDR3 sequence: CAISESFRNEQFF. The CDR3 nucleotides are TGTGCCATCAGTGAGTCGTTCCGCAATGAGCAGTTCTTC.